Listed here are 25 T cell receptor beta chains from one sample, sequenced in a study of T cell clonality in common variable immunodeficiency (dated by TCRdb to between 2015 and 2016). The library was produced with the immunoSEQ multiplex PCR assay. TCRdb mirrors the immuneACCESS table, restricted to in-frame sequences. Some clones are absent from its copies; in checked studies, under half trace to an unresolved V gene, and the reason for the others is unknown. This sample includes some 44,000 clones, and none of them was observed just once. About 10% of the sample comes from the top ten. Sequencing was performed on peripheral blood mononuclear cells. These TCRs come from a person between 18 and 75 years old in good health.

This clone was counted only a few times. With the read ending 3 residues before the CDR3 end, the germline J gene is used to fill in that end. The V call is TRBV20-1, the J call TRBJ1-2; D gene ambiguous. Germline V gives CDR1 DFQATT, CDR2 SNEGSKA (reference sequence). This CDR3 has 16 amino acids. Trimming stripped 5 bases from V and 1 base from J, with 20 bases between. The part of the CDR3 DNA that was read is TGCAGTGCTGGCCGCGGAGGCCAACTCCTTAACTATGGC. Translated: CSAGRGGQLLNYG. In full, the CDR3 is CSAGRGGQLLNYGYTF.

This clone was detected ten times or more. The CDR3 extends 3 residues past the end of the read, so its final part is completed from the germline J gene. The rearrangement uses TRBV20-1 and TRBJ2-7, with 12 bases lining up with TRBD1. In germline, CDR1 is DFQATT, CDR2 SNEGSKA (reference sequence). CDR3 length: 17 residues. J lost 4 bases, V lost 3 bases, and 13 bases had no gene match. Incomplete CDR3 DNA: TGCAGTGCTAGTCCTTTACCCGGGACAGGGGGCTCATACGAG. This encodes CSASPLPGTGGSYE. The whole CDR3 is CSASPLPGTGGSYEQYF.

This clone was recorded many times. The read comes to an end 3 residues before the CDR3 does, leaving the germline J gene to fill in the end. The chain uses TRBV4-1 and TRBJ2-2; the D is unclear. V was cut by 0 bases and J by 4 bases, with 15 bases left in between. The CDR3 extends over 17 amino acids. In germline, CDR1 is MGHRA, CDR2 YSYEKL. Partial CDR3 DNA: TGCGCCAGCAGCCAAGAAAAGGGCCGGCTATCCACCGGGGAG. Amino acid sequence: CASSQEKGRLSTGE. In full, the CDR3 is CASSQEKGRLSTGELFF.

This clone was seen ten or more times. The read ends 3 residues early relative to the CDR3; the germline J gene fills the gap. The chain couples TRBV20-1 to TRBJ2-7; D is unresolved. The CDR3 totals 15 residues. The V end was cut by 1 base, the J end by 1 base, with 14 bases between. CDR1 is DFQATT, CDR2 SNEGSKA, per germline (reference sequence). The CDR3 DNA, read in part, is TGCAGTGCTAGAGCCCCTCGCTTCGGGTCCTACGAG. Translation gives CSARAPRFGSYE. The entire CDR3 protein reads CSARAPRFGSYEQYF.

Ten or more counts support this clone. The sequence runs out 3 residues before the end of the CDR3; the remainder is reconstructed from the germline J gene. The chain has TRBV5-4 and TRBJ2-5; 12 bases are shared with TRBD2. Losses at the gene ends were 3 bases for V and 4 bases for J; bases not matched to a gene: 1. This CDR3 has 14 amino acids. From germline, CDR1 is SGHNT and CDR2 YYREEE (reference sequence). CDR3 DNA (partial): TGTGCCAGCAGCTGGACTAGCGGGGCAGAGACC. It is translated as CASSWTSGAET. The whole CDR3 sequence reads CASSWTSGAETQYF.

This clone occurred many times. The sequenced CDR3 bases are TGCGCCAGCAGCTTCCAGGGGCTAGGCACAGATACG. Residues: CASSFQGLGTDT. The whole CDR3 protein is CASSFQGLGTDTQYF. The chain joins TRBV5-1 to TRBJ2-3; possible D gene TRBD1, 6 bases. The read halts 3 residues ahead of the CDR3 end, with the missing end drawn from the germline J gene. Looked up from germline, CDR1 is SGHRS and CDR2 is YFSETQ. V gave up 2 bases and J gave up 1 base, with 11 bases separating them. This CDR3 is 15 amino acids long.

This clone was seen repeatedly, ten times or more. The read stops 3 residues short of the end of the CDR3; the missing end is completed from the germline J gene. The chain employs TRBV29-1 and TRBJ1-5; the match to TRBD1 covers 8 bases. Germline V CDR1 and CDR2: SQVTM, ANQGSEA. V lost 2 bases to trimming and J lost 2 bases; unmatched junction nucleotides: 2. This CDR3 comprises 14 residues. CDR3 DNA (partial): TGCAGCGTTGAAACAGGGGGAGGCAATCAGCCC. Translation: CSVETGGGNQP. The full-length CDR3 reads as CSVETGGGNQPQHF.

A few counts support this clone. From the germline J gene comes the end of the CDR3, since the read stops 3 residues before it. The chain has TRBV5-1 and TRBJ2-1; unclear D gene. Germline CDR1 reads SGHRS; CDR2 reads YFSETQ. The CDR3 loop spans 14 amino acids. Trimming took 3 bases from V and 1 from J, leaving 8 bases between them. CDR3 DNA (partial): TGCGCCAGCAGCTCTGGCGGATCCTACAATGAG. Amino acids: CASSSGGSYNE. From start to end, the CDR3 is CASSSGGSYNEQFF.

In its sample, this clone was seen a few times. The CDR3 end lies 3 residues beyond the end of the read and is filled in from the germline J gene. The chain employs TRBV11-2 and TRBJ1-5; no reliable D call. This CDR3 has 12 amino acids. Germline assignment: CDR1 SGHAT and CDR2 FQNNGV. The germline V and J ends were trimmed by 4 bases and 6 bases, with 7 bases remaining between them. CDR3 amino acids: CASSSTGQPQHF. The sequenced part of the CDR3 DNA is TGTGCCAGCAGCTCAACCGGTCAGCCC.

This clone was seen at least ten times. The read ends 3 residues shy of where the CDR3 ends; the end is completed using the germline J gene. The V and J genes are TRBV13 and TRBJ2-1; D possibly uses TRBD1 or TRBD2 (6 bases each). Trimming cost V 3 bases and J 2 bases, with 11 bases left between them. CDR3 length: 15 amino acids. Per germline, CDR1 PRHDT and CDR2 FYEKMQ (reference sequence). The sequenced CDR3 bases are TGTGCCAGCAGCTTGTCAGGGGAGGCCTACAATGAG. Its translation is CASSLSGEAYNE. The entire CDR3 protein is CASSLSGEAYNEQFF. Full variable domain (remainder filled in from reference TRBV13 and TRBJ2-1): AAGVIQSPRHLIKEKRETATLKCYPIPRHDTVYWYQQGPGQDPQFLISFYEKMQSDKGSIPDRFSAQQFSDYHSELNMSSLELGDSALYFCASSLSGEAYNEQFFGPGTRLTVL.

This clone was recorded many times. The sequence runs out 3 residues before the end of the CDR3; the remainder is reconstructed from the germline J gene. J is TRBJ1-1 and V is TRBV5-1, with 8 bases identical to TRBD1. Germline CDR1 is SGHRS and CDR2 is YFSETQ. The CDR3 runs 14 residues. V gave up 4 bases and J gave up 1 base; unmatched junction bases: 3. CDR3 loop: CASSRTGTNTEAFF. The CDR3 bases that were read are TGCGCCAGCAGCCGGACAGGGACGAACACTGAA.

This clone was observed at least ten times. The CDR3 end lies 3 residues beyond the end of the read and is filled in from the germline J gene. The chain carries TRBV12-3 or TRBV12-4 and TRBJ2-5; tentative D call: TRBD2 (6 bases). The CDR3 is made up of 15 amino acids. Trimming took off 2 bases at V and 5 bases at J, with 15 bases between the two ends. Partial CDR3 DNA: TGTGCCAGCAGTTTAATGGGGGGAGGAGCGGAGACC. Its translation is CASSLMGGGAET. The CDR3 in full is CASSLMGGGAETQYF.

On this clone: A far larger clone lies a single base away; this is likely a read error. The read comes to an end 3 residues before the CDR3 does, leaving the germline J gene to fill in the end. The chain couples TRBV7-3 to TRBJ1-1; possible D gene TRBD1, 5 bases. In germline, CDR1 is SGHTA, CDR2 FQGTGA. CDR3 length: 16 residues. V dropped 2 bases and J dropped 3 bases, with 16 bases sitting between them. The CDR3 sequence is CASSLLPGASDTEAFF. The CDR3 DNA, read in part, is TGTGCCAGCAGCTTATTGCCTGGGGCATCGGACACTGAA.

This clone was recorded many times. Read coverage stops 3 residues before the CDR3 terminus; the germline J gene supplies the remainder. The rearrangement uses TRBV7-2 and TRBJ2-5; no clear D gene. Germline V CDR1 and CDR2: SGHTA, FQGNSA. The CDR3 totals 13 residues. The ends were cut back, 4 bases at V and 3 bases at J, with 9 bases in the middle. Partial CDR3 DNA: TGTGCCAGCAGCTCCGATAAGGAAGAGACC. It translates to CASSSDKEET. The CDR3 reads in full as CASSSDKEETQYF.

This clone was picked up many times. The sequence runs out 3 residues before the end of the CDR3; the remainder is reconstructed from the germline J gene. The rearrangement links TRBV29-1 to TRBJ1-1; no clear D. Trimming left V 7 bases short and J 1 base short, with 13 bases between. The germline V gene has CDR1 SQVTM and CDR2 ANQGSEA. The CDR3 has 13 residues. CDR3 sequence reads: CSATDGPNTEAFF. Partial CDR3 DNA: TGCAGCGCGACTGACGGCCCGAACACTGAA.

This clone was seen many times. The read is 3 residues too short to cover the CDR3 end, so that end is filled in from the germline J gene. The V gene is TRBV29-1, the J gene TRBJ2-1; D is undetermined. The germline V gene encodes CDR1 SQVTM and CDR2 ANQGSEA. The CDR3 has 12 amino acids. V lost 2 bases and J lost 2, with 4 bases in between. The DNA read from the CDR3 is TGCAGCGTTGAATTAACCTACAATGAG. It codes for CSVELTYNE. From start to end, the CDR3 is CSVELTYNEQFF.

This clone has at least ten counts. Germline is not matched at one junction end, which may reflect a read error. The CDR3 is CASSQADSSYEQYF. The DNA read from the CDR3 is TGCGCCAGCAGCCAAGCGGACAGCTCCTACGAG. V gene TRBV4-2 combines with J gene TRBJ2-7; D might be TRBD1 (6 bases). The read stops 3 residues short of the end of the CDR3; the missing end is completed from the germline J gene. CDR3 length equals 14 residues. Germline V gene lookup returns CDR1 LGHNA and CDR2 YNFKEQ.

The table lists this clone with many counts. The read ends 3 residues before the CDR3 terminus; that terminus is restored from the germline J gene. The rearrangement joins TRBV9 to TRBJ2-2, with TRBD1 matching 12 bases. The ends lost 7 bases at V and 7 bases at J; junction bases unmatched: 11. The CDR3 consists of 16 residues. Germline CDR1 is SGDLS and CDR2 is YYNGEE. The chain's CDR3 is CASERPGQGASGELFF. Partial CDR3 DNA: TGTGCCAGCGAGCGTCCGGGACAGGGGGCCAGCGGGGAG. The entire variable domain, with the rest obtained from reference TRBV9 and TRBJ2-2, is as follows: DSGVTQTPKHLITATGQRVTLRCSPRSGDLSVYWYQQSLDQGLQFLIQYYNGEERAKGNILERFSAQQFPDLHSELNLSSLELGDSALYFCASERPGQGASGELFFGEGSRLTVL.

The table lists this clone with many counts. The read comes to an end 3 residues before the CDR3 does, leaving the germline J gene to fill in the end. The chain carries TRBV28 and TRBJ1-2, with D possibly TRBD1 on 6 matching bases. Germline values: CDR1 MDHEN, CDR2 SYDVKM. The CDR3 is 13 amino acids. Trimming took 4 bases from V and 2 from J, leaving 8 bases between them. CDR3 DNA (partial): TGTGCCAGCAGTTCGGACAGAAACTATGGC. Amino acid sequence: CASSSDRNYG. The full CDR3 sequence reads CASSSDRNYGYTF.

Ten or more counts support this clone. The observed sequence ends 3 residues before the CDR3 terminus, with the missing tail filled in from the germline J gene. This chain uses TRBV5-6 with TRBJ2-7, with D possibly being TRBD2 (6 bases). V gave up 4 bases and J gave up 0 bases, with 14 bases separating them. This CDR3 is 15 amino acids long. The V gene's germline CDR1 is SGHDT and CDR2 YYEEEE. The chain's CDR3 is CASSGDSRFSYEQYF. The CDR3 bases that were read are TGTGCCAGCAGCGGGGACTCGAGATTCTCCTACGAG.

In its sample, this clone was seen many times. The CDR3 end falls 3 residues outside the read, so it is completed with the germline J gene. This chain links TRBV7-2 with TRBJ2-5, with TRBD1 as a possible D gene (5 bases). CDR3 length: 13 residues. The germline gives CDR1 SGHTA, CDR2 FQGNSA. The V and J ends lost 5 bases and 3 bases respectively, with 10 bases between them. This chain's CDR3 is CASSPQGKETQYF. The CDR3 bases that were read are TGTGCCAGCAGCCCCCAGGGAAAAGAGACC.

This clone was counted ten times or more. The CDR3 end is not reached by the read, which stops 3 residues before it; the germline J gene fills it in. The chain carries TRBV30 and TRBJ1-3; D gene uncertain. V was trimmed by 3 bases and J by 0 bases, leaving 9 bases between them. Germline V lookup: CDR1 GTSNPN, CDR2 SVGIG (reference sequence). The CDR3 has 14 amino acids. CDR3 amino acids: CAWRVRSSGNTIYF. Partial CDR3 DNA: TGTGCCTGGAGAGTACGGTCCTCTGGAAACACC.

This clone was counted at least ten times. The missing CDR3 end, 3 residues past where the read stops, is filled in from the germline J gene. This chain links TRBV29-1 with TRBJ1-1; no reliable D call. The CDR3 consists of 9 residues. CDR1 and CDR2 (germline): SQVTM, ANQGSEA. The CDR3 protein is CSPQYTAFF. CDR3 bases read: TGCAGCCCGCAGTATACA. The whole variable domain, remainder taken from reference TRBV29-1 and TRBJ1-1, is SAVISQKPSRDICQRGTSLTIQCQVDSQVTMMFWYRQQPGQSLTLIATANQGSEATYESGFVIDKFPISRPNLTFSTLTVSNMSPEDSSIYLCSPQYTAFFGQGTRLTVV.

This clone has at least ten counts. The read ends 3 residues shy of where the CDR3 ends; the end is completed using the germline J gene. This chain links TRBV7-3 with TRBJ2-1; no clear D gene. This CDR3 has 15 amino acids. V was trimmed by 5 bases and J by 0 bases, leaving 11 bases between them. Per the germline V gene, CDR1 is SGHTA and CDR2 is FQGTGA. The sequenced part of the CDR3 DNA is TGTGCCAGCAGCCCCTCGTATAGCTCCTACAATGAG. Its translation is CASSPSYSSYNE. The complete CDR3 sequence is CASSPSYSSYNEQFF.

This clone was seen ten or more times. Read data end 3 residues before the CDR3 end; the end is taken from the germline J gene. V gene TRBV2 combines with J gene TRBJ2-1; D is unclear. Germline-derived CDR1 and CDR2 are SNHLY and FYNNEI. The CDR3 has 15 residues. Trimming removed 6 bases at V and 1 base at J, with 13 bases between. CDR3 bases read: TGTGCCAGCAGGACTTACCGGATGTCCTACAATGAG. Translated, it gives CASRTYRMSYNE. The entire CDR3 sequence reads CASRTYRMSYNEQFF.